Sequencing of this T cell receptor (beta chain) was carried out in a study of T cell repertoires in cytomegalovirus infection. At the level of the study: Shared public TCR beta signatures pointed to both CMV infection and a matching HLA type.

The CDR3 runs 14 residues. CDR1 KGHDR and CDR2 SFDVKD come from the germline V gene. Trimming cost V 9 bases and J 3 bases, with 15 bases left between them. The study, taken as a whole, reports: Totalled public TCR beta family frequency picked out people who carried CMV plus the relevant HLA. CMV-specific TCR beta clonotypes restricted by HLA-C were the ones dominating the ex vivo response.

TCRdb fed the reads into MiXCR, producing one record per CDR3 protein. The data show over 300,000 distinct CDR3 sequences, roughly 15% seen once. The sample holds a few counts of this clonotype. Antigen specificity is unknown. The origin of this receptor is a human donor in good health (CMV status not recorded). Some clones in this sample may be carry-over from other donors' samples. Sequenced: PBMCs. The chain is built from TRBV24-1 and TRBJ2-3; tentatively, D is TRBD1 (5 bases). The DNA for the CDR3 is TGTGCCACCGATGGCGGCAGGGTTACAGATACGCAGTATTTT. Its protein product is CATDGGRVTDTQYF.